The sequence of this T cell receptor beta chain was determined in a study of immune characterization of retroperitoneal liposarcoma. Per germline, CDR1 SGHTA and CDR2 FQGNSA. This CDR3 has 14 amino acids. Trimming removed 5 bases at V and 2 bases at J, with 7 bases between. TCRdb ran MiXCR on the PCR reads and lists one entry per CDR3 protein. The sample yields roughly 3,000 distinct CDR3 sequences, 40% to 50% seen once. This receptor was taken from a male donor with retroperitoneal liposarcoma. Sequenced sample: tumor tissue. The rearrangement links TRBV7-2 to TRBJ2-6; D uncertain. The CDR3 DNA sequence: TGTGCCAGCAGCCCACGGACTGGGGCCAACGTCCTGACTTTC. Amino acid sequence: CASSPRTGANVLTF.